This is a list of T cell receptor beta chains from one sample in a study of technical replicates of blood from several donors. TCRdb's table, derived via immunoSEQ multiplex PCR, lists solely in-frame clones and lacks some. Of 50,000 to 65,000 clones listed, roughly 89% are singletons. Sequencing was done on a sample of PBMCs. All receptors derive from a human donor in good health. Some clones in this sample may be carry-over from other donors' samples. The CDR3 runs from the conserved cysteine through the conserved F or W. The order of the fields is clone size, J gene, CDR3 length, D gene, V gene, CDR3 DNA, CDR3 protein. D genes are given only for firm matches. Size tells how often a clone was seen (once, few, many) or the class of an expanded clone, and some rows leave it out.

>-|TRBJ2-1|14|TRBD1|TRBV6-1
TGTGCCACAGAGCCGGGACAGGGATTCAATGAGCAGTTCTTC
CATEPGQGFNEQFF
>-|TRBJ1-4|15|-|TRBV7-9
TGTGCCAGCAGCCCATCGGCGGTCTTTAATGAAAAACTGTTTTTT
CASSPSAVFNEKLFF
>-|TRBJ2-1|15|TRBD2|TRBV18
TGTGCCAGCTCACTCCAGCGGGGAACGAACAATGAGCAGTTCTTC
CASSLQRGTNNEQFF
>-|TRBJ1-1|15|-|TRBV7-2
TGTGCCAGCAGCCCAGAAAACAGGGCGGGCACTGAAGCTTTCTTT
CASSPENRAGTEAFF
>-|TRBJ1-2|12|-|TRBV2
TGTGCCAGCACCGAGGAAGGGGATGGCTACACCTTC
CASTEEGDGYTF
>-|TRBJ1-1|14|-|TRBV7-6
TGTGCCAGCAGCCGGGGGGACGCAAGCACTGAAGCTTTCTTT
CASSRGDASTEAFF
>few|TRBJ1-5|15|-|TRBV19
TGTGCCAGTAGTACCCCTTGGGGGCTCAATCAGCCCCAGCATTTT
CASSTPWGLNQPQHF
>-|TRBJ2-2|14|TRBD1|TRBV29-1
TGCAGCGTTGACAGGGGGCTAAACACCGGGGAGCTGTTTTTT
CSVDRGLNTGELFF
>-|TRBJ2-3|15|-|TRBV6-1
TGTGCCAGCAGTGAAGCGAGGTTTAGCACAGATACGCAGTATTTT
CASSEARFSTDTQYF
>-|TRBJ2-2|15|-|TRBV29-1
TGCAGCGTTAACCTCGGGGACAAGGGCACCGGGGAGCTGTTTTTT
CSVNLGDKGTGELFF
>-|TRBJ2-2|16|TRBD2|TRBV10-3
TGTGCCATCAGTTCCGGGACTAGCGGGACGAGCGGGGAGCTGTTTTTT
CAISSGTSGTSGELFF
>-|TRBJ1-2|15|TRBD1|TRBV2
TGTGCCAGCAGGGGTTTGGGACAGGGGATGGAGGGCTACACCTTC
CASRGLGQGMEGYTF
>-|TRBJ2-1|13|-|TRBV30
TGTGCCTGGAGTGTACAAGTTCAAGATGAGCAGTTCTTC
CAWSVQVQDEQFF
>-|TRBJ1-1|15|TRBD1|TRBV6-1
TGTGCCAGCAGTGAGCCCGGGACAGGGGGCTTGGAAGCTTTCTTT
CASSEPGTGGLEAFF
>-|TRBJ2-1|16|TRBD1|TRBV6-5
TGTGCCAGCAGTTCCGGGGACAGGGGAATTTACAATGAGCAGTTCTTC
CASSSGDRGIYNEQFF
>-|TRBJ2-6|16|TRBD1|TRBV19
TGTGCCAGTAGACCGACAGGGGGCGCAGGGGCCAACGTCCTGACTTTC
CASRPTGGAGANVLTF